The rows below give T cell receptor beta chains drawn from one sample of a study of tumor and adjacent non-tumor tissue in lung cancer. TCRdb processed the multiplex PCR reads anew with MiXCR; each CDR3 protein has one entry. The sample carries roughly 75,000 distinct CDR3 sequences, around 80% recorded once. Source material: distant non-tumor lung tissue. These receptors all come from a man aged 55 to 70 with non-small cell lung cancer. The CDR3 runs from the conserved cysteine through the conserved F or W. A D gene is named only where the DNA matches it firmly. Only part of the rows carry a size: once, few, many, or a class if the clone is expanded.

j_call v_call d_call clone_size cdr3_nt cdr3_aa
TRBJ2-2 TRBV6-1 NA NA TGTGCCAGTTTCGACTGGGTAGGATCTAACACCGGGAACATGTTTTTT CASFDWVGSNTGNMFF
TRBJ1-5 TRBV5-1 NA NA TGCGCCAGCAGCTTGGAAGGGGCGAACAGTCAGCCCCAGCATTTT CASSLEGANSQPQHF
TRBJ2-1 TRBV20-1 TRBD2 NA TGCAGCTCTAGAGGCCGGGAGGACCACAATGAGCAGTTCTTC CSSRGREDHNEQFF
TRBJ2-1 TRBV11-1 NA NA TGTGCCAGCAGCTTATCTCGGCTAGCGAGATCCAACAATGAGCAGTTCTTC CASSLSRLARSNNEQFF
TRBJ2-1 TRBV5-6 NA NA TGTGCCAGCAGCGTGGTGGCAGATTATGGCAATGAGCAGTTCTTC CASSVVADYGNEQFF
TRBJ1-2 TRBV6-5 NA NA TGTGCCACAAGTCCACTTGGACGGAGAGCGACTAACTATGGCTACACCTTC CATSPLGRRATNYGYTF
TRBJ2-3 TRBV20-1 NA once TGCAGTGCTAGTACCCTGGGACACGGCAAAGATACGCAGTATTTT CSASTLGHGKDTQYF
TRBJ2-3 TRBV29-1 NA once TGCAGCTGGTCAGGATTCTACACAGATACGCAGTATTTT CSWSGFYTDTQYF
TRBJ1-2 TRBV20-1 NA NA TGCAGTGCTAGTCTCTTCCGGGACTCCCGCCACGGCTACACATTC CSASLFRDSRHGYTF
TRBJ2-1 TRBV6-2/TRBV6-3 NA many TGTGCCAGCAGTTACGCCGAATACAATGAGCAGTTCTTC CASSYAEYNEQFF
TRBJ1-1 TRBV4-2 NA NA TGTGCCAGCCAAGTCGGACAGCTTGAGAACACTGAAGCTTTCTTT CASQVGQLENTEAFF
TRBJ1-2 TRBV20-1 NA NA TGCAATGCTGCCCCTGTGACTACTGATGGCTACACCTTC CNAAPVTTDGYTF
TRBJ2-1 TRBV11-3 TRBD2 NA TGTGCCAGCAGTTTAGTTGGGACTAGCGGGAGGGGGAAGCAATTCTTT CASSLVGTSGRGKQFF
TRBJ2-5 TRBV28 TRBD1 NA TGTGCCAGCAGTTTACGGGTAACCGTGACAGGGCACGAGACCCAGTACTTC CASSLRVTVTGHETQYF
TRBJ1-1 TRBV20-1 NA NA TGCAGTGCTATGGGGGATGTGAACACTGAAGCTCTCTTT CSAMGDVNTEALF
TRBJ1-3 TRBV13 NA NA TGTGCCAGCACCGGGCGGGCAGCTAGAAACACCATATATTTT CASTGRAARNTIYF
TRBJ2-1 TRBV5-1 TRBD2 NA TGCGCCAGCAGCGGGGCCGGGACTAGCGGGGAAAGCTCCTACAATGAGCAGTTCTTC CASSGAGTSGESSYNEQFF
TRBJ1-5 TRBV11-2 NA NA TGTGCCAGCAGCTTTAACGGGGAACATCCCCAGCATTTT CASSFNGEHPQHF
TRBJ2-3 TRBV10-2 NA NA TGCGCCAGCAGTGAGTTAGGGGCTAGCACAGATACGCAGTGCTTT CASSELGASTDTQCF
TRBJ1-3 TRBV6-1 TRBD1 NA TGTGCCAGCAGTGAACGGATAGGGGGCGGGGGAAGCACCATATATTTT CASSERIGGGGSTIYF
TRBJ2-1 TRBV11-3 TRBD2 NA TGTGCCAGCAACTCAGATCGACTAGCGGGAGTAGGCAATGAGCAGTTCTTC CASNSDRLAGVGNEQFF
TRBJ2-2 TRBV29-1 NA NA TGCAGCGTTGGGCGACATTCCGAAAAGCTGTTTTTT CSVGRHSEKLFF
TRBJ2-5 TRBV11-2 NA NA TGTGTCAGCAGCTCTGCAGGGGAAGAGACACGGTACTTC CVSSSAGEETRYF
TRBJ2-1 TRBV11-2 TRBD1 NA TGTGCCAGCAGCGTCGGGGACAGTGTTGATTACAATGAGCAGTTCTTC CASSVGDSVDYNEQFF
TRBJ2-6 TRBV7-3 NA NA TGTGTCAGCAGCCCCAACGGAGAGTCTGGGGCCAACGTCCTGACTTTC CVSSPNGESGANVLTF
TRBJ1-1 TRBV6-1 NA NA TGTGCCAGCAGTGCCCGGAGGGCGCAGGTTGGGATCACTGGAGCTTTCTTT CASSARRAQVGITGAFF
TRBJ1-5 TRBV11-2 NA NA TGTGCCAGCAGCTTTAAGGGGGAACAGCCCCAGCATTTT CASSFKGEQPQHF
TRBJ2-3 TRBV6-1 TRBD2 NA TGTGCCAGCAGACCGACTAGCGGGAGTATTACAGATACGCAGTATTTT CASRPTSGSITDTQYF
TRBJ1-4 TRBV5-4 TRBD1 many TGTGCCAGCAGCCTGGGACAGGGTCGCGGTGAAAAACTGTTTTTT CASSLGQGRGEKLFF
TRBJ1-2 TRBV12-3/TRBV12-4 NA NA TGTGTCAGCAGCCTGGACTGGATTGGAGGCTACACCTTC CVSSLDWIGGYTF
TRBJ2-7 TRBV6-5 NA once TGTGCCAGCGGCAATGGGAGAGTCACTCGCTATGAACAGTACTTC CASGNGRVTRYEQYF
TRBJ1-2 TRBV20-1 NA NA TGCATTACTCCTCCCAGGATTTACCATGACTATGGCTACACCTTC CITPPRIYHDYGYTF
TRBJ1-2 TRBV5-4 TRBD1 NA TGTGCAAGCAGCTTGGACAGGGAAGCGGTTGTCTATGGCTACACCTTC CASSLDREAVVYGYTF
TRBJ2-1 TRBV6-1 TRBD2 NA TGTGCCAGCAGTAATGTTGCGGGAGGTCACAATGAGCAGTTCTTC CASSNVAGGHNEQFF
TRBJ1-5 TRBV6-2/TRBV6-3 NA NA TGTGCCAGCAGTCGACTGGGACAAAGCGGAAATCAGCCCCAGCATTTT CASSRLGQSGNQPQHF
TRBJ2-1 TRBV5-1 TRBD2 NA TGCGCCAGCAGCACTGGGGAACGGCTAGCGGCTTACAATGAGCAGTTCTTC CASSTGERLAAYNEQFF
TRBJ1-1 TRBV4-2 TRBD1 once TGTGCCGGCAGCCAAGTAGGACAGGTTGAGAACACTGAAGCTTTCTTT CAGSQVGQVENTEAFF
TRBJ2-2 TRBV20-1 NA NA TGCGGTGCTAGAGAGGGGATGGGTGGGTACACCTGGGAGCTGTTTTTT CGAREGMGGYTWELFF
TRBJ2-7 TRBV6-5 NA NA TGTGCCAGCAGTTGCCACTGGGGCGGGGATTACGAGGAGTACTTC CASSCHWGGDYEEYF
TRBJ1-1 TRBV29-1 NA NA TGCAGCGTTGCTGACAGGAGGATAACTGAAGCTTTCTTT CSVADRRITEAFF
TRBJ1-4 TRBV24-1 NA NA TGTGCCACCCGTCCCCAGGCGACCAAGCCTGGGTTTTTT CATRPQATKPGFF
TRBJ2-2 TRBV11-3 NA NA TGTGCCAGCAGCTTAGGTACCATTACTAACACCGGGGAGCTGCTTTTT CASSLGTITNTGELLF
TRBJ2-7 TRBV11-3 NA NA TGTGCCAGCAGCCCCCGGGGGCCCTACGATCAGTACTTC CASSPRGPYDQYF
TRBJ1-5 TRBV6-5 TRBD1 once TGTGTCAGCAGTTACACGACAGGGAGCGATCAACCTCAGCATTTT CVSSYTTGSDQPQHF
TRBJ1-4 TRBV4-2 NA few TGTGCCAGCAGCCAATCCGGGCTGACTAATGAAAAACTGTTTTTT CASSQSGLTNEKLFF
TRBJ2-7 TRBV4-2 NA once TGTGCCAGCAGTCAAGATTCGGGATTCCCCTACGAGCAGTACTTC CASSQDSGFPYEQYF
TRBJ2-5 TRBV11-1 NA NA TGTGCCAGCAGTTTGGTAACAGGGGACTTTTACCAAGAGACTCAGTACTTC CASSLVTGDFYQETQYF
TRBJ2-7 TRBV20-1 NA NA TGCAGAGCTAGAGATTTGGTCGAGAGCTCCTACGAGCAGTACTTC CRARDLVESSYEQYF
TRBJ2-1 TRBV6-5 NA NA TGTGCCAGCAGTCGGAGGAACAAAGAGCAGTTCTTC CASSRRNKEQFF
TRBJ2-1 TRBV11-3 TRBD2 few TGTGCCAGTAGCTCCCTAGCGGGGGGGCCGAGGAATGAGCAGTTCTTC CASSSLAGGPRNEQFF
TRBJ2-7 TRBV20-1 NA NA TGCAGTGCTAGCGAGGGTGGTCTCTCCTACGAGCACTACTTC CSASEGGLSYEHYF
TRBJ2-5 TRBV11-2 NA NA TGTGCCAGCAGCTCCACAATGGGGGAGTCAAAGGGGGCCCAGTACTTC CASSSTMGESKGAQYF
TRBJ1-1 TRBV11-3 NA NA TGTGCCAGCTACACACAGGGACGAACCACTGAAACTCTCTTT CASYTQGRTTETLF
TRBJ2-2 TRBV6-1 NA NA TGTGCCAGCAGCGCCGGAACTAGTGCTAACATCGGGGAGCTGTTTTTT CASSAGTSANIGELFF